This T cell receptor (beta chain) appears in the sequencing data of a study of cytomegalovirus exposure and HLA in healthy donors (dated by TCRdb to 2017 to 2019). Background on the whole study: The 650 to 800 repertoires of the first cohort and the 110 or so validation repertoires were produced on the same platform, according to a later analysis. The study aimed to test whether signatures of past pathogen exposure could be identified by cataloging public T cell receptors. Besides the first cohort of roughly 700 subjects, a separate validation cohort made up of roughly 130 different subjects was used. To predict cytomegalovirus infection status, the study combined high-throughput TCR immunosequencing, statistical association of individual TCRs with disease status, and machine learning. What the work shows at the level of the full study, not this receptor alone: The validation cohort had no HLA typing available for a later analysis, so co-occurrence within that cohort was assessed over all 130 or so repertoires. A later analysis found that TCRs clustered in the first cohort also tended to co-occur in the 100 to 150 validation repertoires, with about 94% of cluster scores above 0. A few of the identified cytomegalovirus-associated TCR beta chains were confirmed in vitro to be specific for cytomegalovirus antigens. It was suggested by the authors that the approach could potentially be generalized to other disease states and immunological phenotypes. Most TCR sequences were seen in very few donors, while some public TCRs were found in many individuals. The study gave a list of about 160 TCR beta chains associated with cytomegalovirus. In both the original and validation cohorts, the classifier was reported to diagnose cytomegalovirus status with high specificity and sensitivity.

From its cysteine to its phenylalanine, the CDR3 spans 16 amino acids. Only CDR3 DNA is held: 48 bases, read in frame from base 1. CDR1 and CDR2 are read off the germline V gene as WSHSY and SAAADI. V is clipped by 3 bases and J by 5 bases, and the sequence between their germline boundaries is 17 bases long. A remark on this clone: Its antigen is still unknown. Within one base of it there is no much larger clone, and no base qualities were kept.

Donors formed part of the validation cohort, which comprised about 120 subjects and was distinct from the first cohort of several hundred subjects. Receptors were amplified or captured by the immunoSEQ multiplex PCR assay. On the study's bioinformatics: A statistical classification framework was built to diagnose cytomegalovirus status from the catalog of TCR beta chain sequences. Not all clones reach the TCRdb copy of this immuneACCESS table, which keeps in-frame sequences only. Checked studies attribute under half of the gap to unresolved V genes and leave the rest unexplained. Clone size and V and J calls were adopted from that table, with D and trimming inferred from the DNA. The sample data list 180,000 or so clones, and around nine tenths of these were observed just once. The top ten clonotypes cover roughly 1.5% of the sample.

This receptor was obtained from a woman aged 25 to 39 in good health and CMV-seronegative. The chain is encoded by TRBV10-2 joined to TRBJ1-5; D gene: possibly TRBD1, on 6 matching bases. The sequenced sample consisted of PBMCs. Here the CDR3 is given as CASSDSIFRQDQPQHF. The sequence in DNA is TGCGCCAGCAGTGATTCTATTTTCAGACAGGATCAGCCCCAGCATTTT.